The 15 T cell receptor beta chains presented below share a single source sample, sequenced in a study of cytomegalovirus exposure and HLA in healthy donors (dated by TCRdb to the late 2010s). Receptor libraries were prepared by the immunoSEQ multiplex PCR assay. For the multiplex PCR, a mixture combining 60 forward primers for TCR Vbeta segments and 13 reverse primers for TCR Jbeta segments was used. TCRdb stores this immuneACCESS table with in-frame sequences only. Part of the clones is absent; in the studies checked, under half of the shortfall reflects unresolved V genes, and no reason is known for the rest. This sample holds approximately 220,000 clones; over 65% were observed only once. The ten biggest clones cover 0.63% of the sample. Sequenced material: PBMCs. The source of these receptors is a man in his late teens or twenties in good health and CMV-seronegative.

The V gene is TRBV2, the J gene TRBJ1-2, with 7 bases identical to TRBD1. Germline values: CDR1 SNHLY, CDR2 FYNNEI. The CDR3 is made up of 15 amino acids. The ends lost 6 bases at V and 4 bases at J; junction bases unmatched: 11. CDR3 residues: CASRGGKGWAYGYTF. The DNA for the CDR3 is TGTGCCAGCAGAGGGGGCAAGGGTTGGGCCTATGGCTACACCTTC.

This chain connects TRBV5-4 to TRBJ2-7; 9 bases are shared with TRBD1. The CDR3 is 15 amino acids. J gave up 9 bases and V 4 bases, and 14 bases lay outside the gene matches. Germline values: CDR1 SGHNT, CDR2 YYREEE (reference sequence). DNA of the CDR3: TGTGCCAGCAGCATGTCCGGGACAGGGTACCTCAGGCAGTACTTC. As protein: CASSMSGTGYLRQYF.

CDR3 region: CAWSRSLAGQGYMNTEAFF. DNA of the CDR3: TGTGCCTGGAGTCGATCATTAGCGGGGCAGGGGTACATGAACACTGAAGCTTTCTTT. The rearrangement joins TRBV30 to TRBJ1-1; D might be TRBD1 (6 bases). The V gene's germline CDR1 is GTSNPN and CDR2 SVGIG (reference sequence). The germline V and J ends were trimmed by 2 bases and 0 bases, with 25 bases remaining between them. The CDR3 totals 19 residues.

The chain recombines TRBV30 with TRBJ2-1; TRBD2 aligns across 10 bases. This CDR3 has 13 residues. The V segment lost 5 bases and the J segment 7 bases; nucleotides outside the gene matches: 5. Looked up from germline, CDR1 is GTSNPN and CDR2 is SVGIG (reference sequence). CDR3 loop: CAWALAGVNEQFF. The DNA of the CDR3 is TGTGCCTGGGCGCTAGCGGGAGTTAATGAGCAGTTCTTC.

The J gene is TRBJ1-1, the V gene TRBV5-6; 8 nucleotides align to TRBD1. The CDR3 length is 14 residues. J gave up 6 bases and V 4 bases, and 8 bases lay outside the gene matches. Looked up from germline, CDR1 is SGHDT and CDR2 is YYEEEE. CDR3 coding DNA: TGTGCCAGCAGCCCTCATATGACAGGGGCTGAAGCTTTCTTT. Protein sequence: CASSPHMTGAEAFF.

The chain uses TRBV6-9 and TRBJ2-7; no clear D. There are 12 residues in the CDR3. V lost 6 bases and J 2 bases, leaving 8 bases between the germline ends. Germline-derived CDR1 and CDR2 are MNHGY and SVAAGI. In DNA form, the CDR3 reads TGTGCCAGCAGCCCCGTCCCCTACGAGCAGTACTTC. This translates into CASSPVPYEQYF.

The chain couples TRBV30 to TRBJ2-5; D not resolved. CDR1 and CDR2 from the germline V gene are GTSNPN and SVGIG (reference sequence). This CDR3 has 11 residues. V gave up 0 bases and J gave up 4 bases, with 3 bases separating them. The CDR3 DNA is TGTGCCTGGAGTGTACTAGAGACCCAGTACTTC. Its translation is CAWSVLETQYF.

This clone is a singleton in its sample. This chain connects TRBV30 to TRBJ1-1; 8 bases align to TRBD1. J lost 3 bases, V lost 5 bases, and 5 bases had no gene match. Germline CDR1 is GTSNPN and CDR2 is SVGIG (reference sequence). The CDR3 totals 13 residues. CDR3 coding DNA: TGTGCCTGGTGCAGGGGGCCCGACACTGAAGCTTTCTTT. Translated, it gives CAWCRGPDTEAFF.

This chain uses TRBV25-1 with TRBJ2-5, with 7 nucleotides matching TRBD2. CDR1 and CDR2 (germline): MGHDK, SYGVNS. The CDR3 loop spans 13 amino acids. With 8 bases clipped from V and 5 bases from J, the junction kept 8 bases outside the gene matches. The CDR3 bases are TGTGCCAGCCGGGGAGGGCCGGGGGAGACCCAGTACTTC. Translating gives CASRGGPGETQYF.

This rearrangement joins TRBV7-8 to TRBJ2-1, with D tentatively TRBD2 (6 bases). V lost 5 bases and J lost 8, with 16 bases in between. The CDR3 length is 14 residues. Germline loops: CDR1 SGHVS, CDR2 FQNEAQ. The CDR3 here is CASSLGGGNDEQFF. Written as DNA, the CDR3 is TGTGCCAGCAGCCTGGGGGGTGGGAACGATGAGCAGTTCTTC.

The chain recombines TRBV18 with TRBJ2-1, with 11 positions matching TRBD2. The CDR3 covers 18 residues. Germline CDR1 is KGHSH and CDR2 is LQKENI. V shed 2 bases and J 1 base; nucleotides not matched to a gene: 7. CDR3 loop: CASSPIAGGGSSYNEQFF. The CDR3 DNA reads TGTGCCAGCTCACCAATAGCGGGAGGGGGTAGTTCCTACAATGAGCAGTTCTTC.

In DNA form, the CDR3 reads TGCGCCAGCAGTGCCGCGGGGGGCGCGTATGGCTACACCTTC. Encoded protein: CASSAAGGAYGYTF. The chain carries TRBV10-2 and TRBJ1-2, with D possibly matching TRBD1 (6 bases). Deletions cut 4 bases from V and 5 bases from J, with 14 bases between. Germline CDR1 reads WSHSY; CDR2 reads SAAADI. The CDR3 has 14 amino acids.

This rearrangement joins TRBV4-1 to TRBJ2-2; maybe TRBD2 (6 bases). The CDR3 consists of 16 residues. V was pared by 1 base and J by 0 bases, with 9 bases between. In germline, CDR1 is MGHRA, CDR2 YSYEKL. CDR3 residues: CASSQGRGPNTGELFF. CDR3 coding DNA: TGCGCCAGCAGCCAAGGGAGGGGCCCGAACACCGGGGAGCTGTTTTTT.

CDR3 sequence reads: CASSPSLTGQETQYF. Here the CDR3 DNA reads TGTGCCAGCTCACCAAGCTTGACAGGGCAAGAGACCCAGTACTTC. The chain has TRBV18 and TRBJ2-5, with TRBD1 matching over 7 bases. Germline V lookup: CDR1 KGHSH, CDR2 LQKENI. J lost 2 bases, V lost 2 bases, and 5 bases had no gene match. The CDR3 sequence is 15 residues long.

The rearrangement links TRBV2 to TRBJ2-1; a weak D match, TRBD2 (5 bases). Germline CDR1 and CDR2: SNHLY and FYNNEI. CDR3 length: 14 amino acids. Trimming took 6 bases from V and 7 from J, leaving 16 bases between them. The CDR3 coding sequence is TGTGCCAGCAGGAATACTTTCGCGGGTAATGAGCAGTTCTTC. Protein sequence: CASRNTFAGNEQFF.